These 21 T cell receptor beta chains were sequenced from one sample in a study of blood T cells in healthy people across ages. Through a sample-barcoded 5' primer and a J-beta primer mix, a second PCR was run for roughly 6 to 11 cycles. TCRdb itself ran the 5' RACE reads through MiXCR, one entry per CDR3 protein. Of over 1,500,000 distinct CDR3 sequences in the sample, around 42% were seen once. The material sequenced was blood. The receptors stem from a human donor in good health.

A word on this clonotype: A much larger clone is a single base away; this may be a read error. This CDR3 is CASGLAGIADTQYF. In nucleotides, the CDR3 is TGTGCCAGCGGGTTAGCGGGGATCGCAGATACGCAGTATTTT. The chain uses TRBV2 and TRBJ2-3; TRBD2 agrees at 8 bases. V shed 8 bases, J shed 4 bases, and the junction held 8 bases outside the gene matches. The germline CDR1 and CDR2 sequences are SNHLY and FYNNEI. The CDR3 totals 14 residues.

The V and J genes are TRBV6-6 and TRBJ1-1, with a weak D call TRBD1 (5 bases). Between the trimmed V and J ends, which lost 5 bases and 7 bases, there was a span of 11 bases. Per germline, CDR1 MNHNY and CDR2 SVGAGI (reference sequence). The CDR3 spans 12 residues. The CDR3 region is CASSQWRGEAFF. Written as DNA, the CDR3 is TGTGCCAGCAGTCAATGGAGGGGTGAAGCTTTCTTT.

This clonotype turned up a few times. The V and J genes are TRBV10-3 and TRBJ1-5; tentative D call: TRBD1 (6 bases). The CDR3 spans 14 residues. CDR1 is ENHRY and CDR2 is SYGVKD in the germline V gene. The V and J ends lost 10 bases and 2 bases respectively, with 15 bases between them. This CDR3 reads CATEPGQGNQPQHF. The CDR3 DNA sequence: TGTGCCACCGAACCGGGACAAGGCAATCAGCCCCAGCATTTT.

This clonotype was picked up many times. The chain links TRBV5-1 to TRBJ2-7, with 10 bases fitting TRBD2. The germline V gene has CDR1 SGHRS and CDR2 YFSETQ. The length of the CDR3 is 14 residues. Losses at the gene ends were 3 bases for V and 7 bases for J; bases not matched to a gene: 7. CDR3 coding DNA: TGCGCCAGCAGCTCTAGCGGGGGACCTTTGGAGCAGTACTTC. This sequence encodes CASSSSGGPLEQYF. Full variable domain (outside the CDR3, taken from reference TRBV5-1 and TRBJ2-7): KAGVTQTPRYLIKTRGQQVTLSCSPISGHRSVSWYQQTPGQGLQFLFEYFSETQRNKGNFPGRFSGRQFSNSRSEMNVSTLELGDSALYLCASSSSGGPLEQYFGPGTRLTVT.

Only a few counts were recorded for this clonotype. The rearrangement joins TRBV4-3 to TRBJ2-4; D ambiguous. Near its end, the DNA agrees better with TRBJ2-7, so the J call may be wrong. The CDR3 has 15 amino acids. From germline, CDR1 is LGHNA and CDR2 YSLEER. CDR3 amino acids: CASSQESAHPYEQYF. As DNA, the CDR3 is TGCGCCAGCAGCCAAGAGTCTGCCCATCCCTACGAGCAGTACTTC.

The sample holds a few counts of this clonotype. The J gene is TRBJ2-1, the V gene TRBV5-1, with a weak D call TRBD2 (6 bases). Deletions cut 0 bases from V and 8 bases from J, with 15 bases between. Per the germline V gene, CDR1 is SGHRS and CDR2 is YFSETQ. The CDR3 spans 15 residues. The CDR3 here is CASSLGDSSSDEQFF. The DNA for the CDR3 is TGCGCCAGCAGCTTGGGGGACTCAAGCTCCGATGAGCAGTTCTTC.

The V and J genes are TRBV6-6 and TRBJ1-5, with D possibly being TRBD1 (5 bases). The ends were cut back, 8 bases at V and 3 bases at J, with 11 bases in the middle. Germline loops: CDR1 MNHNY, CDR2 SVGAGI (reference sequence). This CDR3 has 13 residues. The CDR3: CASGTDNNQPQHF. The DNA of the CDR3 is TGTGCCAGCGGGACGGACAACAATCAGCCCCAGCATTTT.

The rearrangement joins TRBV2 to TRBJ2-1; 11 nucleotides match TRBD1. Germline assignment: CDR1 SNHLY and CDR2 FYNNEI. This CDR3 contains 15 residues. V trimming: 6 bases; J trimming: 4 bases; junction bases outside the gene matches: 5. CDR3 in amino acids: CASRDGQGAYNEQFF. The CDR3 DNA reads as TGTGCCAGCAGGGACGGACAGGGGGCTTACAATGAGCAGTTCTTC.

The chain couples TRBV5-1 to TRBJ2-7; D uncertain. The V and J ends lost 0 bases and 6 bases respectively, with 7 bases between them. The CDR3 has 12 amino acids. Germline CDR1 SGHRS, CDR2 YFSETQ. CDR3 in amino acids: CASSLDGSEQYF. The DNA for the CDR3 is TGCGCCAGCAGCTTGGATGGGTCCGAGCAGTACTTC.

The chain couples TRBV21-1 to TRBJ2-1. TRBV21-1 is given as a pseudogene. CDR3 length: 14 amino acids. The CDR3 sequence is CASSKEEQGNEQFF. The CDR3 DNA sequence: TGTGCCAGCAGCAAAGAAGAGCAAGGGAATGAGCAGTTCTTC.

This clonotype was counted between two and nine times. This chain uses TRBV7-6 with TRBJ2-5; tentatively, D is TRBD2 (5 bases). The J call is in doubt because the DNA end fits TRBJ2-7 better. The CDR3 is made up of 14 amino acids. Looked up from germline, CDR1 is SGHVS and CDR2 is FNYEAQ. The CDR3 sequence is CASSPGLSPDEQYF. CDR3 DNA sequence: TGTGCCAGCAGCCCCGGACTTTCTCCGGACGAGCAGTACTTC.

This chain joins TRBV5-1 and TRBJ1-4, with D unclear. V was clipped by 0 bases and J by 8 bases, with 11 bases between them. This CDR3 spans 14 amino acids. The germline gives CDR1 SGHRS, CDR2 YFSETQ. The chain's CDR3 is CASSLAPGGEKLFF. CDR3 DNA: TGCGCCAGCAGCTTGGCCCCGGGAGGGGAAAAACTGTTTTTT.

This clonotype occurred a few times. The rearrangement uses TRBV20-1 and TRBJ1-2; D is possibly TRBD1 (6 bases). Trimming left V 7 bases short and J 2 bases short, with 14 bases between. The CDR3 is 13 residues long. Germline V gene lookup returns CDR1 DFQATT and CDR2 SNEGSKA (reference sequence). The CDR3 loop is CSVGAGLNYGYTF. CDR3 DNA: TGCAGTGTGGGGGCAGGGTTGAACTATGGCTACACCTTC.

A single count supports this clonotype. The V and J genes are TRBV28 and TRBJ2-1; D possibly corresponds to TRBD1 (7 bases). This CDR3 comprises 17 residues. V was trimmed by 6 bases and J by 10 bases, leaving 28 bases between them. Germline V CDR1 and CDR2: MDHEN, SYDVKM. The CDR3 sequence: CASSARGDSSLEGEQFF. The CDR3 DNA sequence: TGTGCCAGCAGCGCAAGGGGGGACAGCTCTTTAGAAGGAGAGCAGTTCTTC.

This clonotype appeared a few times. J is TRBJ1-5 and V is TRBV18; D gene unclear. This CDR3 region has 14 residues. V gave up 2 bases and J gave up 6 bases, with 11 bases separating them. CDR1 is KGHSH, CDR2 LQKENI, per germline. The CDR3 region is CASSPNSDTQPQHF. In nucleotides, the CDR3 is TGTGCCAGCTCACCAAACAGTGACACTCAGCCCCAGCATTTT.

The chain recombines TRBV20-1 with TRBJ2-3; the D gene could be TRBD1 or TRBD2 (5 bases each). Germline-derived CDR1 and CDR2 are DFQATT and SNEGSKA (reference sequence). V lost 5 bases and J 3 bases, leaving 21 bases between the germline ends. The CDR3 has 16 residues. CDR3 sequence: CSAEVGSMGETDTQYF. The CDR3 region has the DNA TGCAGTGCTGAGGTCGGGTCGATGGGGGAGACAGATACGCAGTATTTT.

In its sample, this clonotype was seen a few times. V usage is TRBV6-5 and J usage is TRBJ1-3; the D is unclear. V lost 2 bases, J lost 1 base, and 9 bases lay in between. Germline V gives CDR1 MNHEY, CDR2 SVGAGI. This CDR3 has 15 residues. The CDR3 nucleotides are TGTGCCAGCAGTTACGCCCCCCGGTCTGGAAACACCATATATTTT. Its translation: CASSYAPRSGNTIYF.

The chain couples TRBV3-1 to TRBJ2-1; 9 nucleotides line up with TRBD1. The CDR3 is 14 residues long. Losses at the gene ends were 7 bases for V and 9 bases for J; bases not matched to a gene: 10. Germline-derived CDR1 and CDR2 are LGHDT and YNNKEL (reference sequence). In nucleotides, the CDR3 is TGTGCCAGCAATACACAACAGGGGGCAGGTGAGCAGTTCTTC. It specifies CASNTQQGAGEQFF.

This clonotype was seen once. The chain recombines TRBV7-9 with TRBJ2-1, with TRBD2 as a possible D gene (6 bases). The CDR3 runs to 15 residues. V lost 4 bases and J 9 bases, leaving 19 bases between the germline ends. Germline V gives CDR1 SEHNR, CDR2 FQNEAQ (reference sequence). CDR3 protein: CASSSPGTAGSEQFF. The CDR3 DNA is TGTGCCAGCAGCTCCCCCGGGACTGCTGGTAGTGAGCAGTTCTTC. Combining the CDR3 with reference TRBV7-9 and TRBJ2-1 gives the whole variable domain DTGVSQNPRHKITKRGQNVTFRCDPISEHNRLYWYRQTLGQGPEFLTYFQNEAQLEKSRLLSDRFSAERPKGSFSTLEIQRTEQGDSAMYLCASSSPGTAGSEQFFGPGTRLTVL.

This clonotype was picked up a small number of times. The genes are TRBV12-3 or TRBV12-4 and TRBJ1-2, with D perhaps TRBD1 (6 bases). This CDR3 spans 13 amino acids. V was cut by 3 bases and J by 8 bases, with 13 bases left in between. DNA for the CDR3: TGTGCCAGCAGTTTGACAGGCCCTCGGGGCTACACCTTC. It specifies CASSLTGPRGYTF.

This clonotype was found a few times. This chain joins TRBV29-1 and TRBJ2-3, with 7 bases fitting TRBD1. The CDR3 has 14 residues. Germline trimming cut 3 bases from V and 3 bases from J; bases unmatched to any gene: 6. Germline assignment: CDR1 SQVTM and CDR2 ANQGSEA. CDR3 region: CSVDRAQGTDTQYF. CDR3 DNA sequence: TGCAGCGTTGATAGGGCACAGGGGACAGATACGCAGTATTTT.